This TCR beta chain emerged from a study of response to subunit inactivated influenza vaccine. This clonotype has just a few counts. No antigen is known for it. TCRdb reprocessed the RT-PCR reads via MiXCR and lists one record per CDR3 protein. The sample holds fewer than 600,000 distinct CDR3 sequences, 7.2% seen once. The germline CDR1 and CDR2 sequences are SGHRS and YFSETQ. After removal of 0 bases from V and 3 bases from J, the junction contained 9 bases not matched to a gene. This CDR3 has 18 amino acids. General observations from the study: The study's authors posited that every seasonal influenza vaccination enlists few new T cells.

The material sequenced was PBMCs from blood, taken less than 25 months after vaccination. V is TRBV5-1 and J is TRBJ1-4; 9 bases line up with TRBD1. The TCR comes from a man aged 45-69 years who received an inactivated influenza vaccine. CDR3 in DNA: TGCGCCAGCAGCTTGGGATGGGCCGGGACAGGGCCTAATGAAAAACTGTTTTTT. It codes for CASSLGWAGTGPNEKLFF.